Sequencing of this TCR beta chain was carried out in a study of OX40 agonist ivuxolimab in advanced cancers. Assay used: immunoSEQ multiplex PCR; TCRdb lists only in-frame clones, some missing. Altogether about 60,000 clones are present, roughly 84% being singletons, with the ten largest covering 25% to 35%. Trimming removed 3 bases from V and 1 base from J; junction bases left unmatched: 3. Per germline, CDR1 SGHRS and CDR2 YFSETQ. The CDR3 is 15 residues long. This receptor was obtained from an adult with an advanced solid tumor such as melanoma, head and neck, liver or kidney cancer. Here the sequenced sample was CD4+ or CD8+ T cells sorted from blood, taken in a trial of the OX40 agonist ivuxolimab. The genes are TRBV5-1 and TRBJ1-5; 8 nucleotides line up with TRBD1. The CDR3 DNA follows: TGCGCCAGCAGCTCACAGGGGGGGAGCAATCAGCCCCAGCATTTT. This codes for CASSSQGGSNQPQHF. The complete variable domain, with remaining parts taken from reference TRBV5-1 and TRBJ1-5, reads KAGVTQTPRYLIKTRGQQVTLSCSPISGHRSVSWYQQTPGQGLQFLFEYFSETQRNKGNFPGRFSGRQFSNSRSEMNVSTLELGDSALYLCASSSQGGSNQPQHFGDGTRLSIL.